There are a few counts of the clone carrying this T cell receptor beta chain. The antigen remains undetermined. This entry is derived from a study of OX40 agonist ivuxolimab in advanced cancers. Study as a whole: Dose-escalation cases comprised hepatocellular carcinoma, melanoma, renal cell or head and neck cancer. The dose-escalation cohort was about 83% male, with a mean age of about 60 years, ranging about 23 to 80. Anti-PD-1, anti-PD-L1 or anti-CTLA-4 therapy given earlier was allowed, and approximately 40% had some. Findings of the study overall: Blood T cells, both CD4+ and CD8+, expanded clonally by week 6 at 0.1 to 3.0 mg/kg.

This CDR3 is built from 15 residues. V trimming: 4 bases; J trimming: 0 bases; junction bases outside the gene matches: 6. Germline CDR1 and CDR2: SGDLS and YYNGEE. TCRdb's table, derived via immunoSEQ multiplex PCR, lists solely in-frame clones and lacks some. The table lists about 62,000 clones, roughly 78% of them singletons. The sequenced sample was CD4+ or CD8+ T cells sorted from blood, obtained in a trial of the OX40 agonist ivuxolimab. V and J are TRBV9 and TRBJ1-1, with 7 bases that match TRBD1. This TCR derives from an adult with an advanced solid tumor such as melanoma, head and neck, liver or kidney cancer. The CDR3 sequence: CASSPRTGMNTEAFF. Written as DNA, the CDR3 is TGTGCCAGCAGCCCTCGGACAGGAATGAACACTGAAGCTTTCTTT.